The clone carrying this TCR beta chain was counted ten times or more. Trimming cost V 5 bases and J 4 bases, with 15 bases left between them. The CDR3 contains 15 residues. Germline-derived CDR1 and CDR2 are SEHNR and FQNEAQ (reference sequence). The data belong to a study of blood T cells in healthy people across ages. Sample-barcoded 5' priming and a J-beta primer mix drove a second PCR of roughly 7 to 11 cycles. TCRdb itself ran the 5' RACE reads through MiXCR, one entry per CDR3 protein. The data hold roughly 720,000 distinct CDR3 sequences, with roughly 53% observed a single time. V usage is TRBV7-9 and J usage is TRBJ2-1; no firm D call. The source of this sequence is a man older than 75 in good health. The sequenced sample consisted of blood. The chain's CDR3 is CASSAGDVVYNEQFF. The CDR3 DNA is TGTGCCAGCAGCGCTGGGGATGTCGTATACAATGAGCAGTTCTTC.